One and the same sample provided the 29 T cell receptor beta chains below, sequenced in a study of human T cells and chemical hapten exposure. TCRdb passed the RACE reads through MiXCR, listing each CDR3 protein once. The data show tens of thousands of distinct CDR3 sequences, roughly a tenth seen once. Time point of the sample: patch test 1, 2 weeks after DPC sensitization. The treatment denotes: therapeutic diphenylcyclopropenone sensitization with weekly scalp DPC. The sequencing used whole blood, collected in connection with sensitization to the hapten diphenylcyclopropenone (DPC). The receptors here all came from a man aged 35-49 years with alopecia areata. Some clones in this sample may be carry-over from other donors' samples.

The V call is TRBV7-9, the J call TRBJ2-1; 9 bases agree with TRBD1. Looked up from germline, CDR1 is SEHNR and CDR2 is FQNEAQ (reference sequence). J was trimmed by 6 bases and V by 4 bases; bases with no gene match: 7. CDR3 length: 15 amino acids. The DNA of the CDR3 is TGTGCCAGCAGCTCTGGACAGGGGACGGTCAATGAGCAGTTCTTC. This codes for CASSSGQGTVNEQFF.

This clonotype appeared many times. This sequence joins TRBV4-3 and TRBJ2-7, with a tentative D call TRBD1 (5 bases). The CDR3 loop spans 12 amino acids. V lost 4 bases to trimming and J lost 3 bases, with 7 bases between them. Per the germline V gene, CDR1 is LGHNA and CDR2 is YSLEER. The CDR3 nucleotides are TGCGCCAGCAGCCGAGACAGCTACGAGCAGTACTTC. This codes for CASSRDSYEQYF.

This clonotype was seen more than once but under ten times. The V call is TRBV2, the J call TRBJ1-1; 7 bases match TRBD1. V shed 5 bases and J 0 bases; nucleotides not matched to a gene: 6. This CDR3 has 15 amino acids. Germline-derived CDR1 and CDR2 are SNHLY and FYNNEI. CDR3 nucleotides: TGTGCCAGCAGTTCGGCAGGGGGATTGAACACTGAAGCTTTCTTT. Its translation: CASSSAGGLNTEAFF.

This clonotype turned up a few times. The chain employs TRBV29-1 and TRBJ2-3; the match to TRBD1 covers 7 bases. V gave up 3 bases and J gave up 4 bases; unmatched junction bases: 10. The CDR3 contains 15 residues. Germline CDR1 reads SQVTM; CDR2 reads ANQGSEA. The CDR3 DNA sequence: TGCAGCGTTGAGAGGACAGGAGGCCGATCAGATACGCAGTATTTT. Encoded protein: CSVERTGGRSDTQYF.

The sample holds many counts of this clonotype. V is TRBV7-2 and J is TRBJ1-1; D remains ambiguous. CDR1 is SGHTA, CDR2 FQGNSA, per germline. Trimming removed 1 base at V and 4 bases at J, with 7 bases between. This CDR3 comprises 13 residues. The CDR3 DNA reads TGTGCCAGCAGCTTAGTCCCCCGCACTGAAGCTTTCTTT. Protein sequence: CASSLVPRTEAFF.

This clonotype was counted ten times or more. This chain uses TRBV3-1 with TRBJ1-6, with a tentative D call TRBD1 (6 bases). The germline V gene encodes CDR1 LGHDT and CDR2 YNNKEL (reference sequence). The CDR3 spans 14 residues. Trimming took 2 bases from V and 10 from J, leaving 12 bases between them. Here the CDR3 DNA reads TGTGCCAGCAGCCAACCGGGGGCACGCTCACCCCTCCACTTT. This sequence encodes CASSQPGARSPLHF.

This CDR3 is CASSFYGFATDTQYF. The CDR3 DNA is TGTGCCAGCAGCTTTTATGGGTTCGCGACAGATACGCAGTATTTT. This rearrangement joins TRBV5-6 to TRBJ2-3; no firm D call. The germline V gene has CDR1 SGHDT and CDR2 YYEEEE. V lost 2 bases, J lost 3 bases, and 13 bases lay in between. The CDR3 is 15 amino acids.

This clonotype has more than one count but fewer than ten. The rearrangement joins TRBV20-1 to TRBJ2-3; 8 positions agree with TRBD2. V lost 8 bases to trimming and J lost 4 bases; unmatched junction nucleotides: 8. This CDR3 region has 13 residues. Germline CDR1 and CDR2: DFQATT and SNEGSKA (reference sequence). The CDR3 DNA follows: TGCAGTCTCGGGAGGGCCGGGCCAGATACGCAGTATTTT. This gives the protein CSLGRAGPDTQYF.

The genes are TRBV5-1 and TRBJ2-7; TRBD2 matches 9 bases. This CDR3 is built from 15 residues. Germline trimming cut 0 bases from V and 3 bases from J; bases unmatched to any gene: 4. CDR1 SGHRS and CDR2 YFSETQ come from the germline V gene. For the CDR3, the DNA is TGCGCCAGCAGCTTGGCGACTAGCGGAAACTACGAGCAGTACTTC. Translated, it gives CASSLATSGNYEQYF.

In its sample, this clonotype was seen a few times. J is TRBJ2-1 and V is TRBV20-1, with D possibly being TRBD2 (7 bases). Per germline, CDR1 DFQATT and CDR2 SNEGSKA (reference sequence). The CDR3 length is 14 residues. Trimming took 6 bases from V and 6 from J, leaving 18 bases between them. As DNA, the CDR3 is TGCAGTGCCCCCAGGGGCGGGAGTGCCAATGAGCAGTTCTTC. Protein: CSAPRGGSANEQFF.

V gene TRBV7-2 combines with J gene TRBJ2-1, with D tentatively TRBD2 (6 bases). The CDR3 covers 14 residues. The V and J ends lost 7 bases and 3 bases respectively, with 13 bases between them. Germline values: CDR1 SGHTA, CDR2 FQGNSA. CDR3 nucleotides: TGTGCCAGCACACCACCGGGACTCTACAATGAGCAGTTCTTC. As protein: CASTPPGLYNEQFF.

This clonotype has at least ten counts. The genes are TRBV7-2 and TRBJ1-1; TRBD1 aligns across 9 bases. The CDR3 covers 18 residues. Trimming took 3 bases from V and 0 from J; bases not matched to a gene: 11. CDR1 is SGHTA, CDR2 FQGNSA, per germline. The chain's CDR3 is CASSLRSGTGHLNTEAFF. The CDR3 DNA is TGTGCCAGCAGCTTGCGCTCCGGGACAGGGCATCTGAACACTGAAGCTTTCTTT.

This clonotype came up many times. The chain carries TRBV12-3 or TRBV12-4 and TRBJ2-4; D is unclear. The CDR3 covers 15 residues. V was shortened by 2 bases and J by 3 bases, with 11 bases between the two germline ends. The CDR3 DNA reads as TGTGCCAGCAGTTTAAGGGAAGGTCGCAAAAACATTCAGTACTTC. This codes for CASSLREGRKNIQYF.

This clonotype has more than one count but fewer than ten. The chain joins TRBV6-2 or TRBV6-3 to TRBJ2-5, with no clear D. This CDR3 spans 13 amino acids. The V gene's germline CDR1 is MNHEY and CDR2 SVGEGT. V gave up 2 bases and J gave up 2 bases, with 6 bases separating them. In DNA form, the CDR3 reads TGTGCCAGCAGTTACACACCTCAAGAGACCCAGTACTTC. The encoded protein is CASSYTPQETQYF.

This clonotype was counted many times. The chain combines TRBV12-3 or TRBV12-4 with TRBJ2-6; D call uncertain. Trimming took off 5 bases at V and 0 bases at J, with 8 bases between the two ends. The CDR3 is made up of 15 amino acids. CDR3 DNA: TGTGCCAGCAGTCCGCGAAGCTCTGGGGCCAACGTCCTGACTTTC. Translated: CASSPRSSGANVLTF.

As DNA, the CDR3 is TGTGCCAGCAGCTCCAGTGGGGAGAGATATCAGCCCCAGCATTTT. Translation gives CASSSSGERYQPQHF. The gene calls are TRBV5-5 and TRBJ1-5; D is ambiguous. Between the trimmed V and J ends, which lost 3 bases and 5 bases, there was a span of 15 bases. Germline CDR1 is SGHKS and CDR2 is YYEKEE (reference sequence). The CDR3 extends over 15 amino acids.

The CDR3 coding sequence is TGCGCCAGCAGCCAAGAAATTCCACTAAGCTCTGGAAACACCATATATTTT. Translation gives CASSQEIPLSSGNTIYF. The V and J genes are TRBV4-3 and TRBJ1-3, with no clear D. V was shortened by 0 bases and J by 0 bases, with 12 bases between the two germline ends. The CDR3 runs 17 residues. Per the germline V gene, CDR1 is LGHNA and CDR2 is YSLEER.

The V gene is TRBV5-4, the J gene TRBJ2-6; 8 positions match TRBD1. The germline gives CDR1 SGHNT, CDR2 YYREEE (reference sequence). V lost 4 bases, J lost 0 bases, and 6 bases stayed unmatched. CDR3 length equals 17 residues. The CDR3 DNA reads as TGTGCCAGCAGCCGGACAGGGAGCGGCTCTGGGGCCAACGTCCTGACTTTC. Protein: CASSRTGSGSGANVLTF.

This clonotype was detected ten times or more. The V gene is TRBV10-3, the J gene TRBJ1-1; possibly TRBD1 for D (5 bases). CDR1 is ENHRY, CDR2 SYGVKD, per germline. V lost 0 bases and J lost 3, with 8 bases in between. This CDR3 region has 14 residues. CDR3 coding DNA: TGTGCCATCAGTGAGTCATTAGGGGACACTGAAGCTTTCTTT. It is translated as CAISESLGDTEAFF.

This clonotype came up a few times. The chain employs TRBV15 and TRBJ2-7; TRBD1 is a possible D gene (5 bases). There are 14 residues in the CDR3. Looked up from germline, CDR1 is LNHNV and CDR2 is YYDKDF (reference sequence). Between the trimmed V and J ends, which lost 0 bases and 4 bases, there was a span of 10 bases. The DNA for the CDR3 is TGTGCCACCAGCAGAGATAGGGGATTGTACGAGCAGTACTTC. Translated, it gives CATSRDRGLYEQYF.

This clonotype was seen more than once but under ten times. The chain employs TRBV15 and TRBJ2-4; D may be TRBD1 or TRBD2 (5 bases each). The germline gives CDR1 LNHNV, CDR2 YYDKDF (reference sequence). Trimming left V 0 bases short and J 15 bases short, with 18 bases between. The CDR3 runs 14 residues. CDR3 residues: CATSRDLGVGERYF. The CDR3 coding sequence is TGTGCCACCAGCAGAGATCTGGGGGTAGGGGAGCGGTACTTC.

V usage is TRBV7-3 and J usage is TRBJ2-1; D not certain. Germline values: CDR1 SGHTA, CDR2 FQGTGA. Between the trimmed V and J ends, which lost 3 bases and 6 bases, there was a span of 9 bases. The CDR3 sequence is 13 residues long. This chain's CDR3 is CASSFTRVNEQFF. The CDR3 DNA reads as TGTGCCAGCAGCTTCACAAGGGTCAATGAGCAGTTCTTC.

Only a few counts were recorded for this clonotype. This chain connects TRBV28 to TRBJ1-2; perhaps TRBD1 as D (6 bases). Germline V CDR1 and CDR2: MDHEN, SYDVKM. The CDR3 has 15 amino acids. With 5 bases removed from V and 0 bases from J, the gap between germline ends came to 13 bases. CDR3 bases: TGTGCCAGCAGTGCAGGGGCCCTAGCTAACTATGGCTACACCTTC. Translated, it gives CASSAGALANYGYTF.

This clonotype was seen many times. V and J are TRBV2 and TRBJ1-2; no clear D. CDR1 is SNHLY and CDR2 is FYNNEI in the germline V gene. V dropped 8 bases and J dropped 7 bases, with 14 bases sitting between them. The CDR3 loop spans 12 amino acids. The CDR3 region is CASSIRRAGYTF. CDR3 DNA: TGTGCCAGCTCCATTCGTCGAGCTGGCTACACCTTC.

This clonotype appeared many times. This chain uses TRBV28 with TRBJ1-1; D is ambiguous. This CDR3 is 13 amino acids long. The ends were cut back, 4 bases at V and 0 bases at J, with 6 bases in the middle. Per germline, CDR1 MDHEN and CDR2 SYDVKM. The CDR3 loop reads CASSSYLNTEAFF. For the CDR3, the DNA is TGTGCCAGCAGTTCGTATCTGAACACTGAAGCTTTCTTT.

V gene TRBV6-6 combines with J gene TRBJ1-1; maybe TRBD1 (6 bases). CDR3 length equals 15 residues. The V end lost 4 bases, the J end lost 0 bases, and 12 bases lay between the germline ends. Germline loops: CDR1 MNHNY, CDR2 SVGAGI (reference sequence). The CDR3 nucleotides are TGTGCCAGCAGTTCCAGGACAGTCTTGAACACTGAAGCTTTCTTT. It encodes CASSSRTVLNTEAFF.

A few counts support this clonotype. This chain joins TRBV29-1 and TRBJ2-5, with a possible D match to TRBD2 (5 bases). The CDR3 consists of 11 residues. Germline V gene data show CDR1 as SQVTM and CDR2 as ANQGSEA. Trimming took 7 bases from V and 0 from J, leaving 6 bases between them. For the CDR3, the DNA is TGCAGCGCCGGGGACCAAGAGACCCAGTACTTC. Translating it yields CSAGDQETQYF.

V is TRBV5-1 and J is TRBJ2-1; perhaps D is TRBD1 or TRBD2 (5 bases each). Germline V gene data show CDR1 as SGHRS and CDR2 as YFSETQ. CDR3 size: 15 residues. The ends were cut back, 3 bases at V and 0 bases at J, with 10 bases in the middle. The CDR3 DNA reads TGCGCCAGCAGCTCCGGGACCAGCTCCTACAATGAGCAGTTCTTC. This translates into CASSSGTSSYNEQFF. Variable domain in full (rest from reference TRBV5-1 and TRBJ2-1): KAGVTQTPRYLIKTRGQQVTLSCSPISGHRSVSWYQQTPGQGLQFLFEYFSETQRNKGNFPGRFSGRQFSNSRSEMNVSTLELGDSALYLCASSSGTSSYNEQFFGPGTRLTVL.

There are a few counts of this clonotype. This chain joins TRBV6-5 and TRBJ2-7; TRBD2 aligns across 8 bases. After removal of 4 bases from V and 5 bases from J, the junction contained 10 bases not matched to a gene. Germline CDR1 reads MNHEY; CDR2 reads SVGAGI. The CDR3 is 15 amino acids. The CDR3: CASSSIGGRIDEQYV. The CDR3 coding sequence is TGTGCCAGCAGTTCCATTGGCGGGAGGATCGACGAGCAGTACGTC.